A selection of T cell receptor beta chains follows, all from one sample in a study of blood T cell repertoires in COVID-19. The method was immunoSEQ multiplex PCR; TCRdb's version includes in-frame clones alone and lacks a portion of them. The sample holds roughly 240,000 clones, around 83% seen once. Sequenced sample: peripheral blood. All receptors derive from a man between 40 and 49 years old who had recovered from COVID-19. Both conserved end residues are part of each CDR3. Fields, in order: V gene, clone size, D gene, CDR3 protein. A D gene is named only where the DNA matches it firmly. Clone size is stated in some rows and not others, as once, few, many or a class when expanded.

>TRBV6-5|NA|NA
CASSFTGRYGYTF
>TRBV5-5|NA|NA
CASSEAPDQPQHF
>TRBV2|NA|NA
CATRGYSNEQFF
>TRBV30|NA|TRBD2
CASNPMTSGRGETQYF
>TRBV11-2|NA|TRBD1
CASSFLYGTGYEQYF
>TRBV19|NA|TRBD2
CASSTSGKYYEQYF
>TRBV10-3|NA|NA
CAISVNGLRGNEQFF
>TRBV24-1|NA|TRBD2
CATVRRGTTGELFF
>TRBV6-2/TRBV6-3|NA|NA
CASSYEGSYGYTF
>TRBV11-3|NA|TRBD1
CASSLTYRGRPDTQYF
>TRBV7-4|NA|NA
CASSLQVAKNIQYF
>TRBV7-9|NA|TRBD1
CATRQGNTEAFF
>TRBV27|NA|NA
CASSKWGGRSDEQYF
>TRBV9|NA|NA
CASSPLASDTQYF
>TRBV12-5|NA|NA
CASGSYRVGDGYTF
>TRBV29-1|NA|NA
CSVPTNYGYTF
>TRBV10-3|NA|TRBD1
CAISEGQGRNYGYTF
>TRBV15|few|NA
CATSRDKFQSSGNTIYF
>TRBV15|NA|NA
CATSQGGHSGANVLTF
>TRBV10-2|NA|TRBD2
CASSLAGGPGEQFF
>TRBV5-4|NA|NA
CASSQKSRDTGETQYF
>TRBV18|NA|NA
CASSPGGEKNIQYF
>TRBV6-5|NA|NA
CASSPSQRYYGYTF
>TRBV10-1|NA|NA
CASSLGGSYEQYF
>TRBV27|NA|TRBD1
CASSLRDRGQRTF
>TRBV7-2|NA|TRBD2
CASSLDWSSGRYEQYF
>TRBV28|NA|TRBD1
CASSVWTGQGEGGYTF
>TRBV4-1|NA|NA
CASRGGVGYTF
>TRBV9|NA|TRBD2
CASSASGWGDTQYF
>TRBV27|once|TRBD1
CASSLTWDRGETQYF
>TRBV19|NA|TRBD2
CASGRGGVYEQYF
>TRBV6-5|NA|NA
CASSPGTNQPQHF
>TRBV7-2|NA|TRBD2
CASSFTAGGPEQYF
>TRBV7-9|NA|NA
CASSLRQVLSGNTIYF
>TRBV11-2|NA|NA
CASSPQAQETQYF
>TRBV6-5|few|TRBD1
CASSKTGGFYGYTF
>TRBV19|many|TRBD1
CATTGGNEQFF
>TRBV28|NA|NA
CASSQGGDTQYF
>TRBV2|NA|NA
CASTGGAVSGANVLTF
>TRBV9|NA|TRBD2
CASSVDGGRARETQYF
>TRBV29-1|NA|NA
CSGLAGENTEAFF
>TRBV5-5|NA|NA
CASSLGGEGGYGYTF
>TRBV21-1|NA|NA
CASSSGALWGYTF
>TRBV7-2|NA|NA
CASSDARLVDEQFF
>TRBV2|NA|TRBD1
CASSGPPLPGQGTNQPQHF
>TRBV4-1|NA|NA
CASSQDGRETYEKLFF
>TRBV6-5|once|TRBD2
CASSTPGTSGYEQYF
>TRBV6-1|NA|NA
CASSEVWQVTDTQYF
>TRBV19|once|TRBD1
CASSIVAAGQGSYEQYF
>TRBV25-1|NA|TRBD1
CASSEPRTGADTQYF
>TRBV4-3|NA|NA
CASSVAYMGTQYF
>TRBV7-2|NA|NA
CASSFPRQAPLTYDGYTF
>TRBV12-3/TRBV12-4|NA|TRBD2
CASSFGLAQQFF
>TRBV6-2/TRBV6-3|NA|TRBD1
CASSYWGQPRGEAFF